This T cell receptor (beta chain) was recorded in a study of blood T cell repertoires in COVID-19. The overall study: PBMCs, B-cell-depleted T cells, or T cells provided the cDNA or gDNA that made up the material.

Trimming took 4 bases from V and 4 from J, leaving 5 bases between them. Looked up from germline, CDR1 is MDHEN and CDR2 is SYDVKM. The CDR3 extends over 11 amino acids. As processed by the authors: Amplifying reference gene primers gave estimates of nucleated cell counts. Profiled with immunoSEQ multiplex PCR; TCRdb holds only in-frame clones, not every one. That table gives V, J and clone size, and the DNA gave D and trimming. In the table there are more than 65,000 clones, around 79% of which are singletons. Sample: peripheral blood. This TCR was recovered from a woman aged 70-85 years with acute or convalescent COVID-19. V gene TRBV28 combines with J gene TRBJ2-7, with unresolved D. CDR3 residues: CASSSQYEQYF. The CDR3 coding sequence is TGTGCCAGCAGTTCCCAATACGAGCAGTACTTC.